One and the same sample provided the 13 T cell receptor beta chains below, sequenced in a study of CD8+ T cells in alopecia areata. Following extraction, RNA underwent reverse transcription to cDNA, which served as the sequencing template. Profiling relied on immunoSEQ multiplex PCR, and the TCRdb table lists in-frame clones only, not all of them. The table shows some 180,000 clones, with approximately 60% occurring only once. Source material: CD8+ T cells sorted from blood. These receptors all come from a human donor in good health.

This clone was seen a handful of times. The chain employs TRBV5-8 and TRBJ1-6; a possible D gene is TRBD1 (6 bases). The CDR3 has 14 amino acids. V gave up 4 bases and J gave up 6 bases, with 11 bases separating them. From germline, CDR1 is SGHTS and CDR2 YDEGEE. The CDR3 loop is CASSVDRPNSPLHF. In DNA, the CDR3 is TGTGCCAGCAGCGTGGACAGACCTAATTCACCCCTCCACTTT.

The chain combines TRBV7-8 with TRBJ1-2; D may be TRBD1 (5 bases). The CDR3 length is 17 residues. Deletions cut 4 bases from V and 4 bases from J, with 22 bases between. From germline, CDR1 is SGHVS and CDR2 FQNEAQ. CDR3 sequence: CASSSPSGTPRVYGYTF. The CDR3 DNA reads TGTGCCAGCAGCTCTCCCTCCGGGACTCCCAGGGTCTATGGCTACACCTTC. The full variable domain, with the rest looked up from reference TRBV7-8 and TRBJ1-2, is GAGVSQSPRYKVAKRGQDVALRCDPISGHVSLFWYQQALGQGPEFLTYFQNEAQLDKSGLPSDRFFAERPEGSVSTLKIQRTQQEDSAVYLCASSSPSGTPRVYGYTFGSGTRLTVV.

The genes are TRBV6-5 and TRBJ2-2; TRBD1 matches 9 bases. The ends lost 0 bases at V and 4 bases at J; junction bases unmatched: 3. CDR1 and CDR2 (germline): MNHEY, SVGAGI. The CDR3 has 16 residues. CDR3 protein: CASSYSTGGGTGELFF. The CDR3 DNA sequence: TGTGCCAGCAGTTACTCGACAGGGGGTGGCACCGGGGAGCTGTTTTTT.

The chain combines TRBV6-4 with TRBJ1-6; 8 bases fit TRBD1. CDR1 is MRHNA and CDR2 is SNTAGT in the germline V gene. V dropped 6 bases and J dropped 7; count of bases not matched to a gene: 11. The CDR3 runs to 16 residues. CDR3 in DNA: TGTGCCAGCAGGACTCAGGCCCGGGACAGGAATTCACCCCTCCACTTT. This codes for CASRTQARDRNSPLHF.

This sequence joins TRBV13 and TRBJ2-7, with 7 bases fitting TRBD2. The CDR3 has 14 amino acids. Germline V gene lookup returns CDR1 PRHDT and CDR2 FYEKMQ (reference sequence). V was clipped by 5 bases and J by 3 bases; unmatched bases: 7. The CDR3 is CASSPPGTIYEQYF. In DNA, the CDR3 is TGTGCCAGCAGCCCCCCCGGGACTATCTACGAGCAGTACTTC.

The chain has TRBV27 and TRBJ1-4, with a tentative D call TRBD1 (5 bases). V lost 8 bases, J lost 8 bases, and 15 bases lay in between. This CDR3 is built from 13 residues. Germline CDR1 and CDR2: MNHEY and SMNVEV (reference sequence). CDR3 coding DNA: TGTGCCAGCCGTTCGACCGCAGGGGAAAAACTGTTTTTT. Translating it yields CASRSTAGEKLFF.

This clone was observed many times. The genes are TRBV7-9 and TRBJ1-3; 10 nucleotides align to TRBD1. Germline V gene data show CDR1 as SEHNR and CDR2 as FQNEAQ (reference sequence). J gave up 2 bases and V 3 bases, and 4 bases lay outside the gene matches. The CDR3 has 16 residues. Here the CDR3 reads CASSFDRGLAGNTIYF. CDR3 in DNA: TGTGCCAGCAGCTTCGACAGGGGGCTCGCTGGAAACACCATATATTTT.

CDR3 DNA sequence: TGCGCCAGCTCGGAGGTAGGGGCAGAGCAGTTCTTC. As protein: CASSEVGAEQFF. The chain employs TRBV5-1 and TRBJ2-1; D could derive from TRBD1 or TRBD2 (5 bases each). There are 12 residues in the CDR3. Trimming stripped 7 bases from V and 10 bases from J, with 15 bases between. Per the germline V gene, CDR1 is SGHRS and CDR2 is YFSETQ.

CDR3: CASSELVLSGGKEQYF. CDR3 sequence (DNA): TGTGCCAGCAGTGAATTAGTCCTGTCGGGCGGAAAGGAGCAGTACTTC. The V gene is TRBV6-1, the J gene TRBJ2-7; D ambiguous. Germline-derived CDR1 and CDR2 are MNHNS and SASEGT. CDR3 length equals 16 residues. Trimming shortened V by 2 bases and J by 7 bases, and 21 bases separated the two germline ends.

This chain uses TRBV11-2 with TRBJ2-3; unclear D gene. Germline lookup yields CDR1 SGHAT and CDR2 FQNNGV. With 11 bases removed from V and 2 bases from J, the gap between germline ends came to 14 bases. The CDR3 is 13 residues long. CDR3: CAGLIPDTDTQYF. CDR3 nucleotide sequence: TGTGCCGGTCTTATTCCTGACACAGATACGCAGTATTTT.

This chain links TRBV6-4 with TRBJ2-5; D unclear. The CDR3 contains 10 residues. CDR1 and CDR2 (germline): MRHNA, SNTAGT. V lost 6 bases and J lost 3, with 2 bases in between. The CDR3 protein is CASSEETQYF. In DNA form, the CDR3 reads TGTGCCAGCAGCGAAGAGACCCAGTACTTC.

The rearrangement links TRBV25-1 to TRBJ1-1; D uncertain. V was pared by 6 bases and J by 7 bases, with 9 bases between. The CDR3 has 11 amino acids. CDR1 MGHDK and CDR2 SYGVNS come from the germline V gene. The CDR3 DNA is TGTGCCAGCAGCCCAGGAAATGAAGCTTTCTTT. It codes for CASSPGNEAFF.

This clone has a handful of counts. This chain links TRBV7-9 with TRBJ2-1; D is possibly TRBD2 (5 bases). The length of the CDR3 is 11 residues. Germline-derived CDR1 and CDR2 are SEHNR and FQNEAQ (reference sequence). V gave up 4 bases and J gave up 10 bases, with 8 bases separating them. The chain's CDR3 is CASSSTGEQFF. For the CDR3, the DNA is TGTGCCAGCAGCTCCACGGGGGAGCAGTTCTTC.